Below, 25 T cell receptor beta chains from the same sample are listed, as sequenced in a study of T cell repertoires in cytomegalovirus infection. These receptors' targets are unknown. One entry per CDR3 protein results from TCRdb running MiXCR on the reads. The sample yields 350,000 to 400,000 distinct CDR3 sequences, about 35% seen once. Sequencing was performed on cultured PBMCs, taken from culture after CMV antigen stimulation. The receptor set was obtained from a human donor in good health (CMV status not recorded). Some clones in this sample may be carry-over from other donors' samples.

This clonotype was detected ten times or more. V and J are TRBV7-2 and TRBJ2-1, with 12 bases identical to TRBD2. V trimming: 0 bases; J trimming: 4 bases; junction bases outside the gene matches: 10. The CDR3 loop spans 19 amino acids. Germline CDR1 is SGHTA and CDR2 is FQGNSA. CDR3 bases: TGTGCCAGCAGCTTAGCGCGGCTAGCGGGAGGGCCTGGGTACAATGAGCAGTTCTTC. Its protein is CASSLARLAGGPGYNEQFF.

This chain links TRBV9 with TRBJ1-2; 8 nucleotides match TRBD1. The length of the CDR3 is 16 residues. The germline CDR1 and CDR2 sequences are SGDLS and YYNGEE. J gave up 6 bases and V 4 bases, and 14 bases lay outside the gene matches. Written as DNA, the CDR3 is TGTGCCAGCAGCCAGCGGACAGGGCCTACCCCTAATGGCTACACCTTC. Its protein is CASSQRTGPTPNGYTF.

This clonotype appeared a few times. The rearrangement joins TRBV28 to TRBJ2-5; the D gene is possibly TRBD1 (7 bases). The germline CDR1 and CDR2 sequences are MDHEN and SYDVKM. This CDR3 has 11 amino acids. Trimming shortened V by 11 bases and J by 2 bases, and 9 bases separated the two germline ends. The CDR3: CAAGGQETQYF. The CDR3 DNA is TGTGCCGCAGGGGGGCAAGAGACCCAGTACTTC.

This clonotype turned up a few times. This chain connects TRBV7-8 to TRBJ2-7; a possible D gene is TRBD2 (7 bases). V was clipped by 4 bases and J by 4 bases, with 17 bases between them. The germline CDR1 and CDR2 sequences are SGHVS and FQNEAQ. This CDR3 region has 15 residues. CDR3 DNA: TGTGCCAGCAGCTCCCTCTCCGGGGGGCGATACGAGCAGTACGTC. Its translation is CASSSLSGGRYEQYV.

This clonotype was observed many times. V gene TRBV5-6 combines with J gene TRBJ1-5, with unresolved D. The CDR3 is made up of 15 amino acids. CDR1 and CDR2 from the germline V gene are SGHDT and YYEEEE. The V gene lost 4 bases and the J gene lost 3 bases, with 14 bases spanning the gap. The CDR3 bases are TGTGCCAGCAGCAAAGGGAGTGGGGTCAATCAGCCCCAGCATTTT. Protein product: CASSKGSGVNQPQHF.

The rearrangement uses TRBV5-6 and TRBJ1-3; D gene ambiguous. CDR1 is SGHDT and CDR2 is YYEEEE in the germline V gene. This CDR3 has 13 residues. Between the trimmed V and J ends, which lost 1 base and 6 bases, there was a span of 8 bases. The CDR3 loop is CASSLLPQNTIYF. The DNA of the CDR3 is TGTGCCAGCAGCTTGTTACCCCAAAACACCATATATTTT.

The chain employs TRBV9 and TRBJ2-5; 10 nucleotides align to TRBD2. Trimming cost V 0 bases and J 1 base; bases outside gene matches: 9. Germline CDR1 is SGDLS and CDR2 is YYNGEE. The CDR3 length is 18 residues. This chain's CDR3 is CASSVGAGGTPTQETQYF. The CDR3 DNA reads as TGTGCCAGCAGCGTAGGAGCGGGGGGGACACCGACCCAAGAGACCCAGTACTTC.

This chain links TRBV7-2 with TRBJ1-1; D possibly corresponds to TRBD1 (5 bases). The CDR3 runs 14 residues. Trimming pared 1 base from V and 3 bases from J, leaving 9 bases between. Per the germline V gene, CDR1 is SGHTA and CDR2 is FQGNSA. The CDR3 coding sequence is TGTGCCAGCAGCTTAGTTTCAGGGTACACTGAAGCTTTCTTT. It specifies CASSLVSGYTEAFF.

This sequence joins TRBV6-5 and TRBJ2-7; weak D call: TRBD1 (5 bases). V shed 4 bases and J shed 7 bases, with 14 bases lying between them. The CDR3 covers 13 residues. The germline V gene encodes CDR1 MNHEY and CDR2 SVGAGI. The CDR3 protein is CASSLQDLGEQYF. For the CDR3, the DNA is TGTGCCAGCAGTTTACAGGACCTCGGGGAGCAGTACTTC.

This clonotype was recorded many times. This chain joins TRBV7-2 and TRBJ2-3; D is undetermined. The CDR3 is made up of 18 amino acids. Germline values: CDR1 SGHTA, CDR2 FQGNSA. V lost 4 bases to trimming and J lost 4 bases, with 24 bases between them. Here the CDR3 DNA reads TGTGCCAGCAGCTCCCACGATGACTGGACCCCTCGGGCAGATACGCAGTATTTT. It translates to CASSSHDDWTPRADTQYF.

This clonotype came up a few times. This rearrangement joins TRBV5-1 to TRBJ2-3, with TRBD1 identical over 9 bases. The germline V gene has CDR1 SGHRS and CDR2 YFSETQ. V was pared by 2 bases and J by 2 bases, with 12 bases of the junction left unmatched. There are 18 residues in the CDR3. CDR3 DNA: TGCGCCAGCAGCTTAAGCCTGCCCGGGACAGGGTTCACAGATACGCAGTATTTT. Encoded protein: CASSLSLPGTGFTDTQYF.

The rearrangement joins TRBV7-2 to TRBJ2-3, with no clear D. The germline V and J ends were trimmed by 1 base and 2 bases, with 7 bases remaining between them. Germline V gene lookup returns CDR1 SGHTA and CDR2 FQGNSA. The CDR3 is 14 residues long. CDR3 sequence reads: CASSLDRNTDTQYF. The CDR3 DNA follows: TGTGCCAGCAGCTTAGACCGGAACACAGATACGCAGTATTTT. The full variable domain, in which reference TRBV7-2 and TRBJ2-3 provide the parts outside the CDR3, is GAGVSQSPSNKVTEKGKDVELRCDPISGHTALYWYRQSLGQGLEFLIYFQGNSAPDKSGLPSDRFSAERTGGSVSTLTIQRTQQEDSAVYLCASSLDRNTDTQYFGPGTRLTVL.

The rearrangement links TRBV2 to TRBJ2-1, with 7 nucleotides matching TRBD2. The CDR3 runs 14 residues. Germline CDR1 reads SNHLY; CDR2 reads FYNNEI. V was clipped by 3 bases and J by 9 bases; unmatched bases: 8. The CDR3 loop reads CASSERLAESEQFF. The CDR3 DNA sequence: TGTGCCAGCAGTGAGAGGCTAGCGGAAAGTGAGCAGTTCTTC. Filled out from reference TRBV2 and TRBJ2-1, the complete variable domain reads EPEVTQTPSHQVTQMGQEVILRCVPISNHLYFYWYRQILGQKVEFLVSFYNNEISEKSEIFDDQFSVERPDGSNFTLKIRSTKLEDSAMYFCASSERLAESEQFFGPGTRLTVL.

A remark on this clonotype: This clone may be a read error of a much larger clone one base away. This chain connects TRBV7-2 to TRBJ1-2; D is uncertain. Germline-derived CDR1 and CDR2 are SGHTA and FQGNSA. The CDR3 extends over 13 amino acids. With 3 bases removed from V and 3 bases from J, the gap between germline ends came to 8 bases. The CDR3 nucleotides are TGTGCCAGCAGCTTCGGGGAGGACTATGGCTACACCTTC. This gives the protein CASSFGEDYGYTF. Full variable domain (rest looked up from reference TRBV7-2 and TRBJ1-2): GAGVSQSPSNKVTEKGKDVELRCDPISGHTALYWYRQSLGQGLEFLIYFQGNSAPDKSGLPSDRFSAERTGGSVSTLTIQRTQQEDSAVYLCASSFGEDYGYTFGSGTRLTVV.

This clonotype appeared a few times. The rearrangement uses TRBV19 and TRBJ1-2, with D possibly being TRBD1 (6 bases). CDR3 length equals 13 residues. CDR1 LNHDA and CDR2 SQIVND come from the germline V gene (reference sequence). V gave up 7 bases and J gave up 8 bases, with 17 bases separating them. The CDR3 is CASTPGQSRGYTF. The CDR3 nucleotides read TGTGCCAGTACCCCAGGACAGAGTCGCGGCTACACCTTC.

This clonotype was picked up a small number of times. The chain has TRBV7-8 and TRBJ1-6, with TRBD1 matching 9 bases. The CDR3 sequence is 14 residues long. The J segment lost 8 bases and the V segment lost 2 bases, leaving 1 base of the junction unmatched. The germline V gene encodes CDR1 SGHVS and CDR2 FQNEAQ. CDR3 in DNA: TGTGCCAGCAGCTTAAGGACAGGGGATTCACCCCTCCACTTT. Translating gives CASSLRTGDSPLHF.

The rearrangement uses TRBV2 and TRBJ2-3, with unresolved D. The germline V gene encodes CDR1 SNHLY and CDR2 FYNNEI. Trimming left V 6 bases short and J 5 bases short, with 9 bases between. This CDR3 comprises 12 residues. The CDR3 reads CASRGSVDTQYF. The CDR3 DNA reads as TGTGCCAGCAGGGGGTCGGTAGATACGCAGTATTTT.

The chain is built from TRBV20-1 and TRBJ2-5, with D unresolved. The germline V gene has CDR1 DFQATT and CDR2 SNEGSKA (reference sequence). The CDR3 length is 14 residues. V was trimmed by 0 bases and J by 2 bases, leaving 10 bases between them. The CDR3 DNA follows: TGCAGTGCTAGAGATCCTAGGCGGCAAGAGACCCAGTACTTC. Translation gives CSARDPRRQETQYF.

In this sample, this clonotype turned up many times. The V call is TRBV7-3, the J call TRBJ1-2, with a weak D call TRBD1 (5 bases). Germline assignment: CDR1 SGHTA and CDR2 FQGTGA. V was cut by 5 bases and J by 8 bases, with 15 bases left in between. The CDR3 spans 13 residues. Written as DNA, the CDR3 is TGTGCCAGCAGCCTCGGGGGGGGGTACGGCTACACCTTC. Translating gives CASSLGGGYGYTF.

For the CDR3, the DNA is TGCAGTGCTGGTCAGGGGTTGGAGACCCAGTACTTC. The encoded protein is CSAGQGLETQYF. This sequence joins TRBV20-1 and TRBJ2-5; D perhaps matches TRBD1 (6 bases). CDR1 DFQATT and CDR2 SNEGSKA come from the germline V gene (reference sequence). CDR3 length: 12 amino acids. V was shortened by 5 bases and J by 5 bases, with 12 bases between the two germline ends.

The CDR3 bases are TGTGCCATCAGTGAGAGTTCTAACTATGGCTACACCTTC. Amino acids: CAISESSNYGYTF. The chain is built from TRBV10-3 and TRBJ1-2; D is undetermined. The CDR3 is made up of 13 amino acids. The germline V and J ends were trimmed by 2 bases and 0 bases, with 4 bases remaining between them. From germline, CDR1 is ENHRY and CDR2 SYGVKD.

This rearrangement joins TRBV6-2 or TRBV6-3 to TRBJ2-1, with 11 bases lining up with TRBD2. V trimming: 7 bases; J trimming: 8 bases; junction bases outside the gene matches: 10. The germline V gene has CDR1 MNHEY and CDR2 SVGEGT. There are 15 residues in the CDR3. The chain's CDR3 is CASTDTSGRGYEQFF. CDR3 DNA sequence: TGTGCCAGCACCGATACTAGCGGGAGAGGCTATGAGCAGTTCTTC.

This clonotype was found many times. This chain joins TRBV7-6 and TRBJ1-1, with D unresolved. V was pared by 4 bases and J by 0 bases, with 6 bases between. The CDR3 totals 13 residues. CDR1 is SGHVS, CDR2 FNYEAQ, per germline. CDR3: CASSSSVNTEAFF. DNA for the CDR3: TGTGCCAGCAGCTCCTCAGTGAACACTGAAGCTTTCTTT.

The gene calls are TRBV19 and TRBJ2-7; D may correspond to TRBD1 or TRBD2 (5 bases each). CDR1 is LNHDA and CDR2 is SQIVND in the germline V gene (reference sequence). This CDR3 contains 13 residues. With 9 bases removed from V and 3 bases from J, the gap between germline ends came to 15 bases. CDR3 DNA: TGTGCCAGCTCCCGGGACCTCTTCTACGAGCAGTACTTC. Protein: CASSRDLFYEQYF.

This sequence joins TRBV7-7 and TRBJ2-1; TRBD2 matches at 9 bases. Germline loops: CDR1 SSHAT, CDR2 FNYEAQ (reference sequence). There are 15 residues in the CDR3. V was pared by 1 base and J by 8 bases, with 6 bases of the junction left unmatched. DNA of the CDR3: TGTGCCAGCAGCTTAGATAGCGGGAGTGGCGATGAGCAGTTCTTC. Translation gives CASSLDSGSGDEQFF.